This T cell receptor beta chain derives from a study of memory CD4+ T cells and cytomegalovirus serostatus. Study in general: This sample comes from healthy Belgian adults, about nine CMV seropositive, approximately 25 seronegative.

The protocol was immunoSEQ multiplex PCR, while the TCRdb copy is restricted to in-frame clones and leaves out a portion. Seen here are about 58,000 clones, approximately 82% observed once, and the top ten hold approximately 0.5%. Single viable CD3+CD4+CD8-CD45RO+ cells were sorted as the memory CD4+ T cells. After thawing, CD4+ T cells were positively selected. Unmatched junction bases numbered 9, after V lost 0 bases and J lost 5 bases. The CDR3 extends over 17 amino acids. Per the germline V gene, CDR1 is SGHRS and CDR2 is YFSETQ. The sample taken for sequencing was memory CD4+ T cells from blood. The chain recombines TRBV5-1 with TRBJ2-2; 8 bases line up with TRBD1. The sequence was collected from an adult in good health and CMV-seronegative. Some clones in this sample may be carry-over from other donors' samples. CDR3 nucleotide sequence: TGCGCCAGCAGCTTGGGACAGGGGTCCCTAGGAACCGGGGAGCTGTTTTTT. As protein: CASSLGQGSLGTGELFF.